The rows below give T cell receptor beta chains drawn from one sample of a study of T cells in Graves' hyperthyroidism and ophthalmopathy. TCRdb re-analysed the multiplex PCR reads in MiXCR, keeping a single row per CDR3 protein. Here the sample spans 540,000 or so distinct CDR3 sequences, roughly 50% being singletons. Sequenced: peripheral blood or thyroid tissue (not recorded which). All receptors come from an adult woman with Graves' disease, either hyperthyroidism or ophthalmopathy (not recorded which). The CDR3 runs from the conserved cysteine through the conserved F or W. D genes are given only for firm matches. Size values are once, few and many counts, or a class for expanded clones, and some rows have none.

clone size: NA
D gene: TRBD2
V gene: TRBV28
J gene: TRBJ2-7
CDR3 DNA: TGTGCCAGCAGTTCCCCCCTGCGGGAGGGCCTCTTCGAGCAGTACTTC
CDR3 protein: CASSSPLREGLFEQYF

clone size: many
D gene: TRBD2
V gene: TRBV2
J gene: TRBJ2-5
CDR3 DNA: TGTGCCAGCAGTGATGGCGGGAGGATTCAAGAGACCCAGTACTTC
CDR3 protein: CASSDGGRIQETQYF

clone size: NA
D gene: NA
V gene: TRBV18
J gene: TRBJ1-1
CDR3 DNA: TGTGCCAGCTCACCACCCTCCATGAACACTGAAGCTTTCTTT
CDR3 protein: CASSPPSMNTEAFF

clone size: NA
D gene: TRBD1
V gene: TRBV7-8
J gene: TRBJ1-2
CDR3 DNA: TGTGCCAGTAGCGCAGACCGGGACAGTGTCTATGGCTACACCTTC
CDR3 protein: CASSADRDSVYGYTF

clone size: NA
D gene: TRBD1
V gene: TRBV29-1
J gene: TRBJ1-6
CDR3 DNA: TGCGGCGCCAGGGGGAGGGGGATTGGCTCACCCCTCCACTTT
CDR3 protein: CGARGRGIGSPLHF

clone size: many
D gene: NA
V gene: TRBV2
J gene: TRBJ2-7
CDR3 DNA: TGTGCCAGCAGACCGAGTGGGGGATTGCCGTACTTC
CDR3 protein: CASRPSGGLPYF

clone size: few
D gene: TRBD2
V gene: TRBV10-3
J gene: TRBJ2-3
CDR3 DNA: TGTGCCACCCGGCTCGCCGGGACTAGCGGGAGAAATACGCAGTATTTT
CDR3 protein: CATRLAGTSGRNTQYF

clone size: many
D gene: NA
V gene: TRBV2
J gene: TRBJ1-1
CDR3 DNA: TGTGCCACAGAGGGGCTTCAGAACACTGAAGCTTTCTTT
CDR3 protein: CATEGLQNTEAFF

clone size: many
D gene: NA
V gene: TRBV12-3/TRBV12-4
J gene: TRBJ2-7
CDR3 DNA: TGTGCCAGCAGTTTGGAGCTCCGGGAGCAGTACTTC
CDR3 protein: CASSLELREQYF

clone size: many
D gene: NA
V gene: TRBV5-1
J gene: TRBJ2-7
CDR3 DNA: TGCGCCAGCAGCTTGGAGGGCGGGACGCCCCAAACCTACGAGCAGTACTTC
CDR3 protein: CASSLEGGTPQTYEQYF

clone size: NA
D gene: NA
V gene: TRBV11-2
J gene: TRBJ1-1
CDR3 DNA: TGTGCCAGCTCACGCATAGGGCACGTGGAGACTGAAGCTTTCTTT
CDR3 protein: CASSRIGHVETEAFF

clone size: NA
D gene: TRBD1
V gene: TRBV25-1
J gene: TRBJ2-3
CDR3 DNA: TGTGCCAGCAGTGCCCGGGACAGGTTCTCTGATACGCAGTATTTT
CDR3 protein: CASSARDRFSDTQYF

clone size: many
D gene: NA
V gene: TRBV4-2
J gene: TRBJ1-6
CDR3 DNA: TGTGCCAGCAGCCAGAATCCTCGGCAGAATAATTCACCCCTCCACTTT
CDR3 protein: CASSQNPRQNNSPLHF

clone size: NA
D gene: NA
V gene: TRBV7-6
J gene: TRBJ1-2
CDR3 DNA: TGTGCCAGCAGCTTCCCCTTTTCGTCCGGCTACACCTTC
CDR3 protein: CASSFPFSSGYTF

clone size: many
D gene: TRBD1
V gene: TRBV11-2
J gene: TRBJ2-7
CDR3 DNA: TGTGCCAGCAGCTTTCGGACAGGATCTCATCCCTACGAGCAGTACTTC
CDR3 protein: CASSFRTGSHPYEQYF

clone size: once
D gene: NA
V gene: TRBV5-1
J gene: TRBJ2-3
CDR3 DNA: TGCGCCAGCAGCACGGGCACCAGCGGCTACACAGATACGCAGTATTTT
CDR3 protein: CASSTGTSGYTDTQYF

clone size: once
D gene: NA
V gene: TRBV7-2
J gene: TRBJ1-1
CDR3 DNA: TGTGCCAGCAGCTTGCGGAACAAGAACACTGAAGCTTTCTTT
CDR3 protein: CASSLRNKNTEAFF

clone size: many
D gene: NA
V gene: TRBV19
J gene: TRBJ1-5
CDR3 DNA: TGTGCCAGTATTCTGACAGGTGGGGGCAATCAGCCCCAGCATTTT
CDR3 protein: CASILTGGGNQPQHF

clone size: NA
D gene: NA
V gene: TRBV7-9
J gene: TRBJ1-6
CDR3 DNA: TGTGCCAGCAGTTTAGTCCCCCTCCACTTT
CDR3 protein: CASSLVPLHF

clone size: NA
D gene: NA
V gene: TRBV12-3/TRBV12-4
J gene: TRBJ2-6
CDR3 DNA: TGTGCCGGTGGGGACTCTGGGGCCAACGTCCTGACTTTC
CDR3 protein: CAGGDSGANVLTF

clone size: NA
D gene: NA
V gene: TRBV20-1
J gene: TRBJ1-1
CDR3 DNA: TGCAGTGCCAAAAAGGGCACTCTAAGAGGGGCTGAAGCTTTCTTT
CDR3 protein: CSAKKGTLRGAEAFF

clone size: few
D gene: NA
V gene: TRBV2
J gene: TRBJ2-1
CDR3 DNA: TGTGCCAGCAGTGAGGATCGATACAATGAGCAGTTCTTC
CDR3 protein: CASSEDRYNEQFF

clone size: NA
D gene: NA
V gene: TRBV7-9
J gene: TRBJ2-7
CDR3 DNA: TGTGCCAGCAGCTTGCGTACAGGGCCCTACGAGCAGTACTTC
CDR3 protein: CASSLRTGPYEQYF

clone size: NA
D gene: TRBD2
V gene: TRBV7-9
J gene: TRBJ2-7
CDR3 DNA: TGTGCCAGCAGCTTAAAGGTGGCGGGGACTACGTACTTC
CDR3 protein: CASSLKVAGTTYF

clone size: NA
D gene: TRBD1
V gene: TRBV7-3
J gene: TRBJ1-3
CDR3 DNA: TGTGCCAGCAGCGCGCAGGGGGTTACCTCTGGAAGCACCATATATTTT
CDR3 protein: CASSAQGVTSGSTIYF

clone size: once
D gene: NA
V gene: TRBV25-1
J gene: TRBJ1-6
CDR3 DNA: TGTGCCAGTAGTATAGCAGAGGCGCCGAATTCACCCCTCCACTTT
CDR3 protein: CASSIAEAPNSPLHF